The sequence of this T cell receptor (beta chain) was determined in a study of blood T cell repertoires in COVID-19 (dated by TCRdb to the early 2020s). Concerning the study at large: Samples covering the acute and convalescent phases of COVID-19 were provided by collaborators in the United States, Italy and Spain. The samples were drawn from two sources: the first 160 participants of the ongoing ImmuneRACE study, and 1,254 subjects contributed by 6 global collaborators. Where available, HLA class I and class II types were taken from metadata supplied by the sample provider and were not determined by assay-based typing. Sample metadata almost always included a de-identified subject ID, COVID-19 status, age in years and sex. Deeply sampled blood TCRbeta repertoires from subjects exposed to, actively infected with, or recovered from COVID-19 were included in the dataset. The repertoires were made available in a free public database intended to serve as a resource for research on the immune response to SARS-CoV-2. The prospective study material was composed of cDNA or gDNA derived from T cells, B-cell-depleted T cells, or PBMCs. Here is what the overall study found, with its caveats: How much clinical and demographic metadata was included differed by source and by participant, and the metadata was provided uncurated.

Only one count was recorded for this clone. Its antigen target is currently unknown. Base quality data are lacking; no much larger clone is found one base away. TCRbeta CDR3 regions were amplified from genomic DNA using the immunoSEQ Assay, a bias-controlled multiplex PCR. On the study's bioinformatics: The number of nucleated cells in each sample was estimated from the amplification of reference gene primers within the assay. To quantify the absolute abundance of each unique TCRbeta CDR3 rearrangement, sequence reads were collapsed and filtered. For each sample, productive Simpson clonality was calculated as the square root of Simpson's diversity index over productive rearrangements. Not all clones reach the TCRdb copy of this immuneACCESS table, which keeps in-frame sequences only. Checked studies attribute under half of the gap to unresolved V genes and leave the rest unexplained. For V, J and clone size, that table is used; D and trimming come from the DNA. The sample table holds some 240,000 clones, of which roughly 90% were seen once. The ten most abundant clones make up around 0.84% of the sample.

One collaborating source in Seattle enrolled patients during active infection and followed them longitudinally through the course of disease. Collaborating institutions collected whole blood in K2EDTA tubes following their own protocols. Collaborator samples were shipped for TCRbeta analysis as frozen whole blood, isolated PBMCs, or DNA extracted from either sample type. Trimming removed 2 bases from V and 7 bases from J; the gene matches leave 8 bases unexplained. The CDR3, from cysteine to phenylalanine, totals 15 residues. CDR3 DNA is the only sequence kept; it has 45 bases, read in frame from the first base. The CDR1 and CDR2 encoded by the germline V gene are MDHEN and SYDVKM.

Sequencing was performed on peripheral blood. Recombination linked TRBV28 to TRBJ2-1, with 7 bases in between that match TRBD1. The source of this sequence is a man in his 60s with COVID-19, enrolled during active disease. The DNA sequence is given as TGTGCCAGCAGTTTAGACAGGGTGGTAGGGAATGAGCAGTTCTTC. This codes for CASSLDRVVGNEQFF. Where the CDR3 stops, the reference TRBV28 and TRBJ2-1 genes take over; the full variable domain is DVKVTQSSRYLVKRTGEKVFLECVQDMDHENMFWYRQDPGLGLRLIYFSYDVKMKEKGDIPEGYSVSREKKERFSLILESASTNQTSMYLCASSLDRVVGNEQFFGPGTRLTVL.